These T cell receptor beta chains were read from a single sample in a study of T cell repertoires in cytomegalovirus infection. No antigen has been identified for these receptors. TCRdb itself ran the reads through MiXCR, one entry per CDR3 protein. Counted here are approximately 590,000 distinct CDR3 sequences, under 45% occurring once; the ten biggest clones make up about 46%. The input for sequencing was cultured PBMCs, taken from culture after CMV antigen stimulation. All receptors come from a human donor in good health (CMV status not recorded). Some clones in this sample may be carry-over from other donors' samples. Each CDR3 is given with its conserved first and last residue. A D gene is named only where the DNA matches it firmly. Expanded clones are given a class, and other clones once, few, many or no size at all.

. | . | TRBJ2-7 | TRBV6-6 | TGTGCCAGCAGTTACTCGAAGACAGCCTCCTACGAGCAGTACTTC | CASSYSKTASYEQYF
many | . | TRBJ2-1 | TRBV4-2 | TGTGCCAGCAGCCAGGGAATAGCGTCGAACAATGAGCAGTTCTTC | CASSQGIASNNEQFF
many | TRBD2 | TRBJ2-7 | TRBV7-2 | TGTGCCAGCAGCCCGCGACTAGCGGCCATCTCCTACGAGCAGTACTTC | CASSPRLAAISYEQYF
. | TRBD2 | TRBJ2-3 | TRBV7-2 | TGTGCCAGCAGCTTGCTCCGGGAGGGGGGTACGCAGTATTTT | CASSLLREGGTQYF
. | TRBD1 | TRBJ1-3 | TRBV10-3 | TGTGCCATCAGGACCGGACAGGGATCGGCTGGAAACACCATATATTTT | CAIRTGQGSAGNTIYF
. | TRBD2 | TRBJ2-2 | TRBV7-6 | TGTGCCAGCAGCCCGACGGGGGGACGGGTCGCCGGGGAGCTGTTTTTT | CASSPTGGRVAGELFF
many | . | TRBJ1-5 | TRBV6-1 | TGTGCCAGCAGTGTAGGGGTCGGTCAGCCCCAGCATTTT | CASSVGVGQPQHF
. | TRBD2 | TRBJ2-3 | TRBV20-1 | TGCAGTGCTAGGAGCGGGACTAGTCCCGATACGCAGTATTTT | CSARSGTSPDTQYF
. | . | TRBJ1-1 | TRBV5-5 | TGTGCCAGCACCATGGGACGGATGAACACTGAAGCTTTCTTT | CASTMGRMNTEAFF
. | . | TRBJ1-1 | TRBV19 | TGTGCCAGTAGTATTGTCTCCTTCTTTTCCCCCACTGAAGCTTTCTTT | CASSIVSFFSPTEAFF
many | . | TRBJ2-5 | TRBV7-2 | TGTGCCAGCAGCTTACCCAACCAAGAGACCCAGTACTTC | CASSLPNQETQYF
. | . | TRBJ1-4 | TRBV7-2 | TGTGCCAGCAGCCCCCCAGGAGGGAGGGATGAAAAACTGTTTTTT | CASSPPGGRDEKLFF
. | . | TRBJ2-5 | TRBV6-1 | TGTGCCAGCACCCAAATGGGTTACGAAGAGACCCAGTACTTC | CASTQMGYEETQYF
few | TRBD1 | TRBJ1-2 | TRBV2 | TGTGCCAGCACCTCGGACAGGCTGGCGGACTACACCTTC | CASTSDRLADYTF
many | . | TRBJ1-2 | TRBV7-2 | TGTGCCAGCAGCTCCAATCCGAGGGACTATGGCTACACCTTC | CASSSNPRDYGYTF
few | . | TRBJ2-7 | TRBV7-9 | TGTGCCAGCAGCCCTCGCCGGACAGAGGATATGTACGAGCAGTACTTC | CASSPRRTEDMYEQYF
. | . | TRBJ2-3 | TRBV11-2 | TGTGCCAGCAGTCTAGTGGCCATCGGGGCAGATACGCAGTATTTT | CASSLVAIGADTQYF
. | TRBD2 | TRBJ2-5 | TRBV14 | TGTGCCAGCAGTCAAACCCCGGGACTAGTACAAGAGACCCAGTACTTC | CASSQTPGLVQETQYF
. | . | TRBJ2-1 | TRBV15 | TGTGCCACCAGCAGAGATCCGCGGGAGCAGTTCTTC | CATSRDPREQFF
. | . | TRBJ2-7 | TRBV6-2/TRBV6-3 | TGTGCCAGCAGTTACGGGACAACTAGATACGAGCAGTACTTC | CASSYGTTRYEQYF
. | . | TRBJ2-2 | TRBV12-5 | TGTGCTAGTGGTTTGCCAACTCCAGGGGCGAGCACCGGGGAGCTGTTTTTT | CASGLPTPGASTGELFF
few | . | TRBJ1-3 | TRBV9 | TGTGCCAGCAGCGGACAAGGGGGACACTCTGGAAACACCATATATTTT | CASSGQGGHSGNTIYF
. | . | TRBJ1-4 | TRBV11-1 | TGTGCCAGCAGCCCACGACCGGAGTCTAATGAAAAACTGTTTTTT | CASSPRPESNEKLFF
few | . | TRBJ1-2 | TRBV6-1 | TGTGCCAGCGGTAGGATCTATGGCTACACCTTC | CASGRIYGYTF
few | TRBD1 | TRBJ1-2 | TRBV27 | TGTGCCACAATGGGACAGGGGAACTATGGCTACACCTTC | CATMGQGNYGYTF
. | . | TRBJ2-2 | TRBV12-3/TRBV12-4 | TGTGCCAGCAGACCCAGCGCCTACACCGGGGAGCTGTTTTTT | CASRPSAYTGELFF
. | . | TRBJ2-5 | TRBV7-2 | TGTGCCAGCAGCTCCTCGGGTGGGGGCCGGGCCCAGTACTTC | CASSSSGGGRAQYF
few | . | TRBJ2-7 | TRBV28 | TGTGCCAGCAGGGACGTTACGCATTACGAGCAGTACTTC | CASRDVTHYEQYF
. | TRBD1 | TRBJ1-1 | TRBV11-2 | TGTGCCAGCAGCGTCGACAGGGGGCTCGGCACTGAAGCTTTCTTT | CASSVDRGLGTEAFF
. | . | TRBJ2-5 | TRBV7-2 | TGTGCCAGCAGGTCGGCGGGTGGAGGGACCCAGTACTTC | CASRSAGGGTQYF
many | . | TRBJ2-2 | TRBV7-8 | TGTGCCAGCAGCTTACTCGGGCTGAGGACCGGGGAGCTGTTTTTT | CASSLLGLRTGELFF
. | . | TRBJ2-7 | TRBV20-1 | TGCAGTGCTAGAGATGGAGGGATGGGCTCCTACGAGCAGTACTTC | CSARDGGMGSYEQYF
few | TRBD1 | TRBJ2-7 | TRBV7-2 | TGTGCCAGCAACCCCCCGGAAGATGGGGACAGGGCCTTGTACGAGCAGTACTTC | CASNPPEDGDRALYEQYF
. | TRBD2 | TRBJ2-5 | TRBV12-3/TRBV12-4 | TGTGCCAGCAGTTCTTCCGGGGGGTTTGGTGGGACCCAGTACTTC | CASSSSGGFGGTQYF
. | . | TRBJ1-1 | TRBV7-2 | TGTGCCAGCAGCTTAGGCCGGGTAGGGGGGGGAAGAAACACTGAAGCTTTCTTT | CASSLGRVGGGRNTEAFF
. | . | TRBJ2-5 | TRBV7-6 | TGTGCCAGCAGCCCTACTAGTTATGAGACCCAGTACTTC | CASSPTSYETQYF
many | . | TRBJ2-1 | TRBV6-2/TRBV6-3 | TGTGCCAGCAGTTATGGTCCAGCCTTTGAGCAGTTCTTC | CASSYGPAFEQFF
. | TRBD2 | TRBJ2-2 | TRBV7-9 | TGTGCCAGCACTATTAGCGGGAGAGATACCGGGGAGCTGTTTTTT | CASTISGRDTGELFF
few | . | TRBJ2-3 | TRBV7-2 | TGTGCCAGCAGCCCCTGGCGAAGCACAGATACGCAGTATTTT | CASSPWRSTDTQYF
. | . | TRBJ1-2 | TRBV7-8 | TGTGCCAGCAGCTTAGGTCGGGGAACGCTTTATGGCTACACCTTC | CASSLGRGTLYGYTF
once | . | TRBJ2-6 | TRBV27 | TGTGCCAGCAAATCCGGGGCCAACGTCCTGACTTTC | CASKSGANVLTF
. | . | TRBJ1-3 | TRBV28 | TGTGCCAGCAGTTTTACACAGGGAGGCTATGAAGGTGATTTT | CASSFTQGGYEGDF
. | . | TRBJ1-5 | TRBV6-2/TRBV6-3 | TGTGCCAGCAGTTACTCGAGGAATCAGCCCCAGCATTTT | CASSYSRNQPQHF
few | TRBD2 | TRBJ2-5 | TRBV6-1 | TGTGCCAGCACGAGAGCGGGAGGGCCCAGGGAGACCCAGTACTTC | CASTRAGGPRETQYF
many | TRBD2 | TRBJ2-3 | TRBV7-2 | TGTGCCAGCAGCTTAGTGGGCGGGAGTTCGGCAGATACGCAGTATTTT | CASSLVGGSSADTQYF
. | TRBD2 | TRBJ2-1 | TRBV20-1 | TGCAGTGCTATAAACTTAGCGGGAGGGCCGTTTGAGCAGTTCTTC | CSAINLAGGPFEQFF
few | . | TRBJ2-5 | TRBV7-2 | TGTGCCAGCAGCCAACAACTGTCGACTGCGTGGGAGACCCAGTACTTC | CASSQQLSTAWETQYF
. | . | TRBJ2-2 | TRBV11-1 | TGTGCCAGCGAGAGGCTACAGAACACCGGGGAGCTGTTTTTT | CASERLQNTGELFF
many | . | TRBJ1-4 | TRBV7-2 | TGTGCCAGCAGCTTAGCAGTAAATAATGAAAAACTGTTTTTT | CASSLAVNNEKLFF